Listed below are T cell receptor beta chains from one sample, sequenced in a study of control samples from healthy donors and cancer patients. The repertoire was sequenced with immunoSEQ multiplex PCR; TCRdb's copy has only in-frame clones and lacks some. The sample holds about 170,000 clones, almost 90% seen once. Source material: blood. These receptors all stem from a woman aged 25 to 39 in good health. Both conserved end residues are part of each CDR3. D genes are given only for firm matches. Where a row states a size, it is once, few, many or the class of an expanded clone; other rows omit it.

d_gene,abundance,v_gene,j_gene,CDR3aa,CDR3nt
TRBD1,.,TRBV29-1,TRBJ1-4,CSVIPGQGVSGEKLFF,TGCAGCGTGATACCGGGACAGGGGGTTAGTGGTGAAAAACTGTTTTTT
TRBD2,.,TRBV28,TRBJ2-1,CASSPWTSGNNEQFF,TGTGCCAGCAGTCCTTGGACTAGCGGGAACAATGAGCAGTTCTTC
TRBD1,.,TRBV5-1,TRBJ1-2,CASSTNRGRGYGYTF,TGCGCCAGCAGCACAAACAGGGGCCGAGGCTATGGCTACACCTTC
TRBD1,.,TRBV4-1,TRBJ2-1,CASSPIPGQGGYNEQFF,TGCGCCAGCAGCCCAATCCCGGGACAGGGGGGTTACAATGAGCAGTTCTTC
.,.,TRBV28,TRBJ2-5,CASSLFGPADQETQYF,TGTGCCAGCAGTTTATTCGGGCCAGCGGACCAAGAGACCCAGTACTTC
.,.,TRBV4-1,TRBJ1-1,CASSQEGHGGGAFF,TGCGCCAGCAGCCAGGAAGGACACGGGGGAGGCGCTTTCTTT
.,.,TRBV5-6,TRBJ1-1,CASTPRRVGTEAFF,TGTGCCAGCACCCCGAGGAGGGTCGGCACTGAAGCTTTCTTT
TRBD1,.,TRBV5-1,TRBJ1-6,CASSRGDRELWNSPLHF,TGCGCCAGCAGCCGGGGCGACAGGGAACTTTGGAATTCACCCCTCCACTTT
.,.,TRBV20-1,TRBJ2-7,CSASLGQGGYEQYF,TGCAGTGCTAGTTTGGGCCAGGGGGGCTACGAGCAGTACTTC
.,.,TRBV5-1,TRBJ1-1,CASSFSWVDTEAFF,TGCGCCAGCAGCTTCTCCTGGGTGGACACTGAAGCTTTCTTT
TRBD2,.,TRBV9,TRBJ2-3,CASSVGGSPTDTQYF,TGTGCCAGCAGCGTGGGGGGGTCCCCCACAGATACGCAGTATTTT
.,.,TRBV6-5,TRBJ2-7,CASSTRDSKQYF,TGTGCCAGCAGTACCCGGGACTCGAAGCAGTACTTC
.,.,TRBV5-6,TRBJ2-4,CASSSGRDIQYF,TGTGCCAGCAGCTCGGGTCGGGACATTCAGTACTTC
.,.,TRBV11-2,TRBJ2-2,CASSGNTGELFF,TGTGCCAGCAGCGGGAACACCGGGGAGCTGTTTTTT
.,once,TRBV19,TRBJ1-5,CASSSRGSSNQPQHF,TGTGCCAGTAGTAGCAGGGGTAGTAGCAATCAGCCCCAGCATTTT
.,.,TRBV7-8,TRBJ2-6,CASSPYGGRSGANVLTF,TGTGCCAGCAGCCCCTATGGCGGGCGCTCTGGGGCCAACGTCCTGACTTTC
.,.,TRBV9,TRBJ1-3,CASSGYLNTIYF,TGTGCCAGCAGCGGTTACTTAAACACCATATATTTT
TRBD1,.,TRBV28,TRBJ2-5,CASRRTGIQETQYF,TGTGCCAGCCGGCGGACAGGGATCCAAGAGACCCAGTACTTC
TRBD1,.,TRBV10-3,TRBJ2-5,CAISAQDRGGKTQYF,TGTGCCATCAGCGCCCAGGACAGGGGAGGAAAGACCCAGTACTTC
.,.,TRBV6-5,TRBJ1-1,CASSSPPKGFTEAFF,TGTGCCAGCAGTTCCCCCCCAAAGGGCTTCACTGAAGCTTTCTTT
.,.,TRBV4-1,TRBJ2-3,CASSVRSTDTQYF,TGCGCCAGCAGCGTAAGGTCCACAGATACGCAGTATTTT
.,.,TRBV5-5,TRBJ2-7,CASSPEPLTSEQYF,TGTGCCAGCAGCCCAGAACCCTTAACTAGCGAGCAGTACTTC
.,.,TRBV18,TRBJ1-5,CASSPSYWEPQHF,TGTGCCAGCTCACCGTCTTATTGGGAGCCCCAGCATTTT
.,.,TRBV6-1,TRBJ1-1,CASSDRVTEAFF,TGTGCCAGCAGTGACAGGGTGACTGAAGCTTTCTTT
.,.,TRBV5-1,TRBJ1-6,CASSLVGGAYNSPLHF,TGCGCCAGCAGCTTGGTCGGGGGCGCCTATAATTCACCCCTCCACTTT
TRBD2,.,TRBV11-2,TRBJ2-5,CASSLIRAGGETQYF,TGTGCCAGCAGCTTAATACGGGCGGGAGGGGAGACCCAGTACTTC
TRBD2,.,TRBV28,TRBJ2-3,CASSLSGSGTDTQYF,TGTGCCAGCAGTCTCAGCGGGAGTGGCACAGATACGCAGTATTTT
.,few,TRBV9,TRBJ2-1,CASSVEGTYNEQFF,TGTGCCAGCAGCGTAGAGGGCACCTACAATGAGCAGTTCTTC
TRBD2,.,TRBV6-6,TRBJ2-2,CASSDSGTSPTGELFF,TGTGCCAGCAGTGACTCCGGGACTAGCCCCACCGGGGAGCTGTTTTTT
.,.,TRBV11-1,TRBJ2-1,CASSFSDEQFF,TGTGCCAGCAGCTTTAGCGATGAGCAGTTCTTC
.,.,TRBV9,TRBJ2-1,CASSVASGASNEQFF,TGTGCCAGCAGCGTAGCCAGCGGTGCCTCGAATGAGCAGTTCTTC
.,.,TRBV28,TRBJ2-2,CASSLWERRSGELFF,TGTGCCAGCAGTTTGTGGGAACGCCGGAGCGGGGAGCTGTTTTTT
TRBD1,.,TRBV28,TRBJ1-1,CASSIRDRGRANTEAFF,TGTGCCAGCAGTATACGGGACAGGGGGCGCGCGAACACTGAAGCTTTCTTT
.,.,TRBV7-9,TRBJ1-4,CASTRDGGSEKLFF,TGTGCCAGCACTCGGGACGGGGGGAGTGAAAAACTGTTTTTT
.,.,TRBV7-2,TRBJ2-5,CASQGPSGTQYF,TGTGCCAGCCAGGGCCCGTCCGGGACCCAGTACTTC